The table lists the clone carrying this T cell receptor (beta chain) with many counts. The antigen remains unidentified. The CDR3 contains 14 residues. J gave up 8 bases and V 4 bases, and 7 bases lay outside the gene matches. This record comes from a study of Graves' ophthalmopathy and Graves' hyperthyroidism. Study results and limitations: Blood repertoires reportedly contained most expanded thyroid clonotypes above 0.001 frequency.

Moderate-to-severe activity, CAS ≥3, NOSPECS ≥4 and duration under 3 months were recorded for donors with ophthalmopathy. None of the included patients had other autoimmune diseases, uncontrolled infections, pregnancy or lactation, as these led to exclusion. RNA served as the template for amplifying TCR beta CDR3 regions. An opening RT-PCR round employed HTBI primers and preceded a second-round multiplex PCR. From the multiplex PCR reads, TCRdb called clonotypes with MiXCR, one entry per CDR3 protein. The table has about 480,000 distinct CDR3 sequences, 13% to 15% seen once; the top ten hold approximately 9.8%.

This receptor was identified in a woman aged 30 to 39 with Graves' ophthalmopathy. The specimen sequenced was blood. The V gene is TRBV12-3 or TRBV12-4, the J gene TRBJ1-2; 10 bases map to TRBD1. The CDR3 here is CASSSRQGAGGYTF. CDR3 nucleotide sequence: TGTGCCAGCAGTTCGAGACAGGGGGCAGGAGGCTACACCTTC.